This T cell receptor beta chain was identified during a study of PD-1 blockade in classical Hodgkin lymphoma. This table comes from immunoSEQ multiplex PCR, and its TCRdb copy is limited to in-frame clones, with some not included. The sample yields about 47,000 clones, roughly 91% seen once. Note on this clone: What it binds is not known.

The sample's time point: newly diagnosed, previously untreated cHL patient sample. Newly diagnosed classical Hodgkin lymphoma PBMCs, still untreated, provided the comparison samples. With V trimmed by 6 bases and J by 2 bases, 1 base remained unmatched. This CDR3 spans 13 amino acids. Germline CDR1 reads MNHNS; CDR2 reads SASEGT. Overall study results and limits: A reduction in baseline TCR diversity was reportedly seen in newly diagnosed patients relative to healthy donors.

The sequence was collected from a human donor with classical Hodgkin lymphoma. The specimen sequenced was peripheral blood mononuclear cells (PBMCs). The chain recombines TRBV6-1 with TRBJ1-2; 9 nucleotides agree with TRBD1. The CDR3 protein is CASSGTGNYGYTF. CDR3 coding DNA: TGTGCCAGCAGCGGGACAGGGAACTATGGCTACACCTTC.